This T cell receptor beta chain came from a study of CD8+ T cells in alopecia areata. Notes on the study in general: With tofacitinib ongoing, many expanded lesional clones persisted in both scalp and blood. The presence of one nonresponder keeps the tie between baseline CD8+ expansion and response uncertain.

This clone was detected only a few times. Antigen unknown. Reverse transcribed after extraction, RNA yielded cDNA as the sequencing template. Profiling relied on immunoSEQ multiplex PCR, and the TCRdb table lists in-frame clones only, not all of them. The sample has 120,000 or so clones, about 59% seen once. V was clipped by 5 bases and J by 5 bases, with 10 bases between them. Germline V gene data show CDR1 as SQVTM and CDR2 as ANQGSEA. The CDR3 contains 13 residues. As to treatment: oral pan-JAK inhibitor, 5-10 mg twice daily. The sequence derives from a human donor with alopecia areata. J is TRBJ1-6 and V is TRBV29-1, with a tentative D call TRBD1 (6 bases). Sequenced here: CD4+ T cells sorted from blood, sampled at week 4, from a patient treated with tofacitinib. The chain's CDR3 is CSVRQEHNSPLHF. Written as DNA, the CDR3 is TGCAGCGTTCGACAGGAGCATAATTCACCCCTCCACTTT.